The 26 T cell receptor beta chains listed next were all sequenced from one sample in a study of T cells in women clearing cervical HPV infection. Data came from immunoSEQ multiplex PCR; TCRdb stores just in-frame clones and leaves some out. Recorded here are 25,000 to 30,000 clones; the top ten clones represent around 3.9%. Sequences were obtained from blood buffy coat. Receptor source: a woman between 18 and 70 years old with a cervical HPV16 infection that either progressed to CIN3+ or cleared (not recorded which).

Concerning this clone: The read ends 3 residues before the CDR3 terminus; that terminus is restored from the germline J gene. V is TRBV5-1 and J is TRBJ2-1, with 8 positions matching TRBD1. The germline V gene has CDR1 SGHRS and CDR2 YFSETQ. Trimming at V came to 0 bases and at J to 2 bases, leaving 1 base not matched to a gene. The CDR3 length is 15 residues. The CDR3 spells CASSLEDRAYNEQFF. The DNA read from the CDR3 is TGCGCCAGCAGCTTGGAGGACAGGGCCTACAATGAG.

About this clone itself: Read coverage stops 3 residues before the CDR3 terminus; the germline J gene supplies the remainder. The chain has TRBV20-1 and TRBJ2-5, with 7 bases that match TRBD1. Germline V gives CDR1 DFQATT, CDR2 SNEGSKA (reference sequence). The CDR3 is 15 residues long. With V trimmed by 4 bases and J by 2 bases, 10 bases remained unmatched. The CDR3: CSATPPGQPQETQYF. CDR3 DNA, as far as it was read: TGCAGTGCTACTCCGCCGGGACAGCCGCAAGAGACC.

Concerning this clone: The CDR3 goes on 3 residues after the read ends, and that part is filled in from the germline J gene. The chain couples TRBV18 to TRBJ1-2; 8 bases agree with TRBD1. Trimming cost V 2 bases and J 6 bases; bases outside gene matches: 2. Per the germline V gene, CDR1 is KGHSH and CDR2 is LQKENI. The CDR3 sequence is 13 residues long. The part of the CDR3 DNA that was read is TGTGCCAGCTCACCAACAGGGGGGAATGGC. It yields the protein CASSPTGGNG. The whole CDR3 protein is CASSPTGGNGYTF.

As regards this clone: Read data end 3 residues before the CDR3 end; the end is taken from the germline J gene. V gene TRBV18 combines with J gene TRBJ1-5; weak D call: TRBD1 (6 bases). V shed 3 bases and J shed 4 bases, with 16 bases lying between them. From germline, CDR1 is KGHSH and CDR2 LQKENI. The CDR3 extends over 16 amino acids. The CDR3 sequence is CASSPVGGRYNQPQHF. The CDR3 bases that were read are TGTGCCAGCTCACCTGTCGGGGGGCGTTATAATCAGCCC.

In regard to this clone: The read stops 3 residues short of the end of the CDR3; the missing end is completed from the germline J gene. This chain joins TRBV7-2 and TRBJ1-6, with D hard to call. V lost 5 bases and J 8 bases, leaving 7 bases between the germline ends. The length of the CDR3 is 12 residues. The germline gives CDR1 SGHTA, CDR2 FQGNSA. The CDR3 is CASSQTHSPLHF. The covered CDR3 bases are TGTGCCAGCAGCCAAACTCATTCACCC.

Details on this clone: The read halts 3 residues ahead of the CDR3 end, with the missing end drawn from the germline J gene. J is TRBJ2-7 and V is TRBV5-6; TRBD1 agrees at 8 bases. This CDR3 has 12 amino acids. V dropped 2 bases and J dropped 5; count of bases not matched to a gene: 0. The germline V gene has CDR1 SGHDT and CDR2 YYEEEE. Partial CDR3 DNA: TGTGCCAGCAGCTTACAGGGGGACGAG. Its protein product is CASSLQGDE. The CDR3 as a whole reads CASSLQGDEQYF.

About this clone itself: Coverage ceases 3 residues before the CDR3 finishes, and the germline J gene fills in the end. This chain links TRBV6-2 or TRBV6-3 with TRBJ2-7; D is unclear. The CDR3 runs to 13 residues. Germline V gives CDR1 MNHEY, CDR2 SVGEGT. Trimming shortened V by 8 bases and J by 2 bases, and 13 bases separated the two germline ends. CDR3 sequence reads: CASQRTSPYEQYF. CDR3 DNA (partial): TGTGCCAGCCAGCGAACCAGCCCCTACGAG.

Details on this clone: The read is 3 residues too short to cover the CDR3 end, so that end is filled in from the germline J gene. The V call is TRBV20-1, the J call TRBJ2-3; D is perhaps TRBD1 (5 bases). V lost 0 bases, J lost 0 bases, and 10 bases lay in between. The CDR3 is 15 residues long. In germline, CDR1 is DFQATT, CDR2 SNEGSKA (reference sequence). The CDR3 bases that were read are TGCAGTGCTAGAGATGAGACAGTTAGCACAGATACG. Translation gives CSARDETVSTDT. The CDR3 in full is CSARDETVSTDTQYF.

A remark on this clone: The read comes to an end 3 residues before the CDR3 does, leaving the germline J gene to fill in the end. The chain has TRBV7-6 and TRBJ1-1; TRBD1 agrees at 7 bases. Germline lookup yields CDR1 SGHVS and CDR2 FNYEAQ. The junction had 4 bases not matched to a gene; V was cut back by 0 bases and J by 3 bases. The CDR3 runs 15 residues. The CDR3 protein is CASSLAARGDTEAFF. The covered CDR3 bases are TGTGCCAGCAGCTTAGCGGCCAGGGGGGACACTGAA.

Remarks on this clone: The read finishes 3 residues shy of the CDR3 end, and the germline J gene is used to complete it. The rearrangement uses TRBV7-2 and TRBJ1-2; 9 bases align to TRBD1. Germline assignment: CDR1 SGHTA and CDR2 FQGNSA. The CDR3 runs to 13 residues. Trimming cost V 5 bases and J 4 bases; bases outside gene matches: 2. The part of the CDR3 DNA that was read is TGTGCCAGCAGCCCGGGACAGGGCTATGGC. Protein product: CASSPGQGYG. The CDR3 reads in full as CASSPGQGYGYTF.

A word on this clone: The CDR3 is cut off 3 residues early in the read; its end comes from the germline J gene. V gene TRBV19 combines with J gene TRBJ1-2; possibly TRBD1 for D (5 bases). Germline loops: CDR1 LNHDA, CDR2 SQIVND (reference sequence). The CDR3 consists of 15 residues. This chain's CDR3 is CASSSQGPTKNIYTF. The CDR3 DNA, read in part, is TGTGCCAGTAGTTCGCAGGGTCCAACCAAAAACATC.

A remark on this clone: Sequencing ends 3 residues short of the CDR3 end; the germline J gene provides the rest. This rearrangement joins TRBV7-3 to TRBJ2-5, with 11 bases that match TRBD2. Trimming cost V 5 bases and J 1 base; bases outside gene matches: 9. Germline lookup yields CDR1 SGHTA and CDR2 FQGTGA. This CDR3 comprises 17 residues. Incomplete CDR3 DNA: TGTGCCAGCAGCCCAACTGGGCTAGCGGGGGGCCAAGAGACC. Its translation is CASSPTGLAGGQET. The whole CDR3 is CASSPTGLAGGQETQYF. Full variable domain (rest looked up from reference TRBV7-3 and TRBJ2-5): GAGVSQTPSNKVTEKGKYVELRCDPISGHTALYWYRQSLGQGPEFLIYFQGTGAADDSGLPNDRFFAVRPEGSVSTLKIQRTERGDSAVYLCASSPTGLAGGQETQYFGPGTRLLVL.

A remark on this clone: The CDR3 is cut off 3 residues early in the read; its end comes from the germline J gene. This sequence joins TRBV7-6 and TRBJ1-2; maybe TRBD1 (6 bases). The CDR3 covers 13 residues. The germline gives CDR1 SGHVS, CDR2 FNYEAQ. Incomplete CDR3 DNA: TGTGCCAGCAGCCGACAGGTAGCCTACGAC. This sequence encodes CASSRQVAYD. Given in full, the CDR3 is CASSRQVAYDYTF. Full variable domain (remainder filled in from reference TRBV7-6 and TRBJ1-2): GAGVSQSPRYKVTKRGQDVALRCDPISGHVSLYWYRQALGQGPEFLTYFNYEAQQDKSGLPNDRFSAERPEGSISTLTIQRTEQRDSAMYRCASSRQVAYDYTFGSGTRLTVV.

As concerns this clone: The CDR3 end is not reached by the read, which stops 3 residues before it; the germline J gene fills it in. V is TRBV20-1 and J is TRBJ2-1, with D tentatively TRBD2 (7 bases). Trimming stripped 1 base from V and 4 bases from J, with 11 bases between. Germline CDR1 is DFQATT and CDR2 is SNEGSKA (reference sequence). The CDR3 loop spans 14 amino acids. The CDR3 here is CSARVGGAYNEQFF. The sequenced part of the CDR3 DNA is TGCAGTGCTAGAGTGGGGGGGGCGTACAATGAG.

About this clone: The read ends 3 residues shy of where the CDR3 ends; the end is completed using the germline J gene. The chain recombines TRBV7-9 with TRBJ1-2; TRBD1 matches 8 bases. CDR3 length: 15 residues. Germline V gene lookup returns CDR1 SEHNR and CDR2 FQNEAQ (reference sequence). CDR3 DNA, as far as it was read: TGTGCCAGCAGCTCTTCAGGGGGCCCTTCCTACGAC. It codes for CASSSSGGPSYD. The CDR3, in full, reads CASSSSGGPSYDYTF.

As to this clone: The read finishes 3 residues shy of the CDR3 end, and the germline J gene is used to complete it. This rearrangement joins TRBV18 to TRBJ2-7, with 10 bases identical to TRBD1. J was trimmed by 3 bases and V by 5 bases; bases with no gene match: 4. The CDR3 length is 14 residues. Germline lookup yields CDR1 KGHSH and CDR2 LQKENI. CDR3 DNA, as far as it was read: TGTGCCAGCTCAGACCGGGACAGGGGCTACGAG. Its protein is CASSDRDRGYE. The entire CDR3 protein reads CASSDRDRGYEQYF.

On this clone: The missing CDR3 end, 3 residues past where the read stops, is filled in from the germline J gene. V usage is TRBV5-1 and J usage is TRBJ1-5, with D possibly TRBD1 on 6 matching bases. The CDR3 contains 14 residues. V lost 4 bases, J lost 9 bases, and 17 bases lay in between. Germline CDR1 and CDR2: SGHRS and YFSETQ. CDR3 sequence reads: CASSLDSKIGPQHF. The DNA read from the CDR3 is TGCGCCAGCAGCCTGGACAGTAAGATAGGGCCC.

Turning to this clone: The read terminates 3 residues before the CDR3 end, so the remaining end is supplied by the germline J gene. This sequence joins TRBV20-1 and TRBJ2-3; 12 bases fit TRBD2. This CDR3 has 15 amino acids. Germline V CDR1 and CDR2: DFQATT, SNEGSKA (reference sequence). CDR3 DNA (partial): TGCAGTGCCGACCCCGGACTAGCGGGGCAAGAGACG. It codes for CSADPGLAGQET. The whole CDR3 sequence is CSADPGLAGQETQYF.

Concerning this clone itself: Sequencing ends 3 residues short of the CDR3 end; the germline J gene provides the rest. The gene calls are TRBV2 and TRBJ2-5, with TRBD2 matching 8 bases. The V gene end was trimmed by 4 bases and the J gene end by 4 bases; junction bases not matched to a gene: 11. Germline V gene sequence: CDR1 SNHLY, CDR2 FYNNEI. The CDR3 length is 16 residues. CDR3 sequence: CASSVFGGGPRETQYF. The sequenced part of the CDR3 DNA is TGTGCCAGCAGTGTTTTCGGGGGGGGCCCTAGAGAGACC.

As for this clone: The read stops 3 residues short of the end of the CDR3; the missing end is completed from the germline J gene. The rearrangement links TRBV7-9 to TRBJ1-2; D not certain. Germline V gives CDR1 SEHNR, CDR2 FQNEAQ (reference sequence). CDR3 length: 15 residues. The CDR3 protein is CASSFFPLTTYEYTF. CDR3 DNA (partial): TGTGCCAGCAGCTTCTTTCCACTTACCACCTACGAG.

Its frequency marks this clone as medium-sized (0.01 to 0.1%). The missing CDR3 end, 3 residues past where the read stops, is filled in from the germline J gene. J is TRBJ2-5 and V is TRBV6-2 or TRBV6-3; maybe TRBD1 (6 bases). Between the trimmed V and J ends, which lost 4 bases and 3 bases, there was a span of 18 bases. CDR1 is MNHEY, CDR2 SVGEGT, per germline. CDR3 length: 16 amino acids. CDR3 loop: CASSWDLDRTKETQYF. The covered CDR3 bases are TGTGCCAGCAGTTGGGATCTCGACAGGACAAAAGAGACC.

Comments on this clone: The read stops 3 residues short of the end of the CDR3; the missing end is completed from the germline J gene. The rearrangement joins TRBV20-1 to TRBJ1-6; weak D call: TRBD1 (5 bases). V was clipped by 1 base and J by 4 bases, with 14 bases between them. CDR1 and CDR2 (germline): DFQATT, SNEGSKA (reference sequence). The CDR3 is 16 residues long. The CDR3 here is CSARAQGDGYNSPLHF. The CDR3 DNA, read in part, is TGCAGTGCTAGAGCCCAGGGAGATGGGTATAATTCACCC.

Comments on this clone: The read terminates 3 residues before the CDR3 end, so the remaining end is supplied by the germline J gene. V is TRBV18 and J is TRBJ1-5; possible D gene TRBD1, 5 bases. The germline V gene has CDR1 KGHSH and CDR2 LQKENI. V was pared by 5 bases and J by 4 bases, with 12 bases between. This CDR3 has 14 residues. CDR3 protein: CASSTNQGNQPQHF. Partial CDR3 DNA: TGTGCCAGCTCAACCAATCAGGGTAATCAGCCC.

Concerning this clone: The CDR3 end lies 3 residues beyond the end of the read and is filled in from the germline J gene. The chain links TRBV6-4 to TRBJ1-4; TRBD1 agrees at 10 bases. Germline V CDR1 and CDR2: MRHNA, SNTAGT. The CDR3 length is 15 residues. The junction had 6 bases not matched to a gene; V was cut back by 4 bases and J by 7 bases. CDR3: CASSVTGTGAEKLFF. Incomplete CDR3 DNA: TGTGCCAGCAGTGTCACCGGGACAGGGGCTGAAAAA.

As concerns this clone: The read ends 3 residues early relative to the CDR3; the germline J gene fills the gap. The genes are TRBV19 and TRBJ2-1, with 10 nucleotides matching TRBD2. CDR1 is LNHDA and CDR2 is SQIVND in the germline V gene (reference sequence). The junction had 14 bases not matched to a gene; V was cut back by 2 bases and J by 7 bases. There are 18 residues in the CDR3. This CDR3 reads CASSIRPSGGAWGNEQFF. Partial CDR3 DNA: TGTGCCAGTAGTATACGGCCCAGCGGGGGGGCCTGGGGTAATGAG. Variable domain in full (rest from reference TRBV19 and TRBJ2-1): DGGITQSPKYLFRKEGQNVTLSCEQNLNHDAMYWYRQDPGQGLRLIYYSQIVNDFQKGDIAEGYSVSREKKESFPLTVTSAQKNPTAFYLCASSIRPSGGAWGNEQFFGPGTRLTVL.

For this clone: The CDR3 end is not reached by the read, which stops 3 residues before it; the germline J gene fills it in. The chain is built from TRBV12-3 or TRBV12-4 and TRBJ2-1; TRBD2 matches at 12 bases. This CDR3 is built from 15 residues. The junction had 1 base not matched to a gene; V was cut back by 1 base and J by 6 bases. The CDR3 sequence is CASSLGLAGANEQFF. Incomplete CDR3 DNA: TGTGCCAGCAGTTTAGGACTAGCGGGGGCCAATGAG.